This T cell receptor (beta chain) came from a study of T cells in Graves' hyperthyroidism and ophthalmopathy. Study in general: Before any treatment, at initial diagnosis, peripheral blood was collected. Overall study findings and caveats: Median prediction lead before ophthalmopathy onset was 6.5 months with the model.

This CDR3 comprises 16 residues. CDR1 SGHVS and CDR2 FQNEAQ come from the germline V gene. The V and J ends lost 7 bases and 1 base respectively, with 17 bases between them. Regions amplified from RNA transcripts were the TCR beta CDR3 regions. The TCR CDR3 was amplified in a first-round RT-PCR using the HTBI primer set. TCRdb called the multiplex PCR reads again in MiXCR, with one record for every CDR3 protein. The sample yields approximately 640,000 distinct CDR3 sequences, around 16% seen once. This clonotype has ten or more counts. The antigen is unknown. The definition of stable Graves' hyperthyroidism was no ophthalmopathy progression within 18 months. The PBMCs were sourced from fresh peripheral blood (approximately 9 ml).

This chain links TRBV7-8 with TRBJ2-1; no clear D. This TCR was sampled from a woman aged 25 to 39 with Graves' hyperthyroidism. Material: blood. CDR3 sequence (DNA): TGTGCCAGCAACAAAAGGTCTAGTATATCCTACAATGAGCAGTTCTTC. Amino acid sequence: CASNKRSSISYNEQFF.